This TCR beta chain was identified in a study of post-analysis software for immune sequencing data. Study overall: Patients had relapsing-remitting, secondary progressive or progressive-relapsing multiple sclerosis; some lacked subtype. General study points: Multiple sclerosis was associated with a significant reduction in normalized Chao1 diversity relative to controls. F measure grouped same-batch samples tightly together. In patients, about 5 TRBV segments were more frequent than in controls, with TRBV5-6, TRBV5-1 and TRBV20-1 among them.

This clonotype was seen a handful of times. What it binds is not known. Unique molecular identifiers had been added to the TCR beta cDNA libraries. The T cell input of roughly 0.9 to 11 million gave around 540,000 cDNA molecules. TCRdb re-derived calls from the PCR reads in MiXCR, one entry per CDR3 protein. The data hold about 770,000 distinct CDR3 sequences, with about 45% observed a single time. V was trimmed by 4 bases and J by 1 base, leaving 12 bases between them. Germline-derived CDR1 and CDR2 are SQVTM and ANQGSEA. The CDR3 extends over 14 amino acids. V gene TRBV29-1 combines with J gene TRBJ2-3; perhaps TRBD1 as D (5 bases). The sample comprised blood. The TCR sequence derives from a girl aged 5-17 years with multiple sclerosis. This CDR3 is CSVAQGFGTDTQYF. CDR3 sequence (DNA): TGCAGCGTTGCCCAGGGTTTTGGCACAGATACGCAGTATTTT.